This entry is about one T cell receptor beta chain. This sample is drawn from a study of T cell changes during pregnancy in multiple sclerosis. Some clones are missing from TCRdb's copy, which holds only in-frame ones; the method was immunoSEQ multiplex PCR. The sample shows 30,000 to 35,000 clones, approximately 87% of them seen only once. Per germline, CDR1 SGDLS and CDR2 YYNGEE. Deletions cut 3 bases from V and 7 bases from J, with 16 bases between. The CDR3 runs 14 residues. The input for sequencing was CD8+ T cells from peripheral blood mononuclear cells, taken after pregnancy. This TCR derives from a female donor with multiple sclerosis, enrolled in a pregnancy study. This chain joins TRBV9 and TRBJ1-1, with TRBD1 as a possible D gene (6 bases). The CDR3 loop is CASSARTGSLEAFF. Here the CDR3 DNA reads TGTGCCAGCAGCGCTCGAACAGGGTCTCTTGAAGCTTTCTTT.